This T cell receptor beta chain was identified in a study of Graves' ophthalmopathy and Graves' hyperthyroidism. Notes on the study in general: Ophthalmopathy progression was predicted with 70% to 71% sensitivity and about 72% specificity.

As regards this clonotype: Its antigen is not identified.

Thyroid ultrasound, orbital computed tomography, TRAb, serum thyroxine and clinical symptoms formed the basis of diagnosis. Transcripts of RNA were the source for amplifying TCR beta CDR3 regions. Scientists carried out first-round RT-PCR using HTBI primers and then a second-round multiplex PCR. TCRdb recomputed calls from the multiplex PCR reads with MiXCR, one row per CDR3 protein. Of about 410,000 distinct CDR3 sequences in the sample, 18% were seen once. V was shortened by 1 base and J by 4 bases, with 8 bases between the two germline ends. CDR1 and CDR2 from the germline V gene are LNHNV and YYDKDF (reference sequence). The CDR3 covers 13 residues.

The chain uses TRBV15 and TRBJ2-7, with D unclear. The sequence came from a woman under 30 with Graves' ophthalmopathy. Sample: peripheral blood. CDR3: CATSRGHTYEQYF. The DNA of the CDR3 is TGTGCCACCAGCAGAGGACATACTTACGAGCAGTACTTC.